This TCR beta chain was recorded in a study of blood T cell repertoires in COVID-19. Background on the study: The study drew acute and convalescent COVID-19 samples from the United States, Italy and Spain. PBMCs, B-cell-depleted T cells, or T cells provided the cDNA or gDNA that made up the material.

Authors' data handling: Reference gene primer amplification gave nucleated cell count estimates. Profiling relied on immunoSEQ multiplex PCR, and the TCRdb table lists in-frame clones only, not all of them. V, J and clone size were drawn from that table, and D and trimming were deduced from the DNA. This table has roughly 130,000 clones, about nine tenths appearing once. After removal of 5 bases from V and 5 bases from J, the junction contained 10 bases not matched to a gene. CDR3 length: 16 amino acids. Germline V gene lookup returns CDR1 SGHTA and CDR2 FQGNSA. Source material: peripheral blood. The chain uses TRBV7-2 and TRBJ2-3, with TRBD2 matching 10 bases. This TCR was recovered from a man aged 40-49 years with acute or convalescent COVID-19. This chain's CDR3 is CASSKELAGGLDTQYF. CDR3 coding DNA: TGTGCCAGCAGCAAAGAGTTAGCGGGGGGTCTAGATACGCAGTATTTT.